What follows is one T cell receptor (beta chain) and its context. Its antigen is as yet unknown. The entry originates in a study of T cell responses to AZD1222 COVID-19 vaccine. Whole-study findings and limits: After the peak T cell response, and only then, were repertoires sampled. An increase in Spike-specific TCR breadth and depth was observed after two AZD1222 doses. It should be noted that donors were predominantly white British and more often female, and clonal diversity was possibly underestimated. Mapped onto spike, vaccine-associated CD4 TCRs spanned it and were dominant at 160-218 and 743-854.

CDR3 length: 15 residues. Germline V gene lookup returns CDR1 PRHDT and CDR2 FYEKMQ (reference sequence). V was pared by 5 bases and J by 2 bases, with 16 bases between. Measured with immunoSEQ multiplex PCR; TCRdb has only the in-frame clones, and not every one. Here the sample spans 150,000 to 200,000 clones, around 94% being singletons. This sequence joins TRBV13 and TRBJ2-7; D unresolved. The clonotype comes from an adult who received the MenACWY meningococcal vaccine as a control. The specimen comprised peripheral blood, sampled 28 days after the second dose of the MenACWY control vaccine. This chain's CDR3 is CASSLSVGSAYEQYF. In DNA, the CDR3 is TGTGCCAGCAGCCTATCGGTGGGATCGGCCTACGAGCAGTACTTC.